This T cell receptor beta chain is drawn from a study of blood T cells in healthy people across ages. Isolated PBMCs totaled at least 6 million in each sample. Alongside a J-beta primer mix, a sample-barcoded 5' primer served in a second PCR lasting about 7 to 12 cycles. Each cDNA molecule was tagged by a template-switch adaptor with 12 random nucleotides. All samples gave at least 2.5 million CDR3-containing paired-end reads. Each CDR3 protein is one row after TCRdb ran MiXCR on the 5' RACE reads. The table includes approximately 800,000 distinct CDR3 sequences, around 50% detected once. A note on this clonotype: The antigen is unknown.

The CDR3 is made up of 14 amino acids. V was pared by 5 bases and J by 4 bases, with 15 bases between. Germline-derived CDR1 and CDR2 are MNHEY and SMNVEV (reference sequence). Study-level points and caveats: Conclusively comparing naive with antigen-experienced cells was impossible with unsorted PBMCs.

The sample consisted of blood. The V gene is TRBV27, the J gene TRBJ2-7, with a weak D call TRBD1 (5 bases). The receptor comes from a middle-aged man in good health. CDR3 bases: TGTGCCAGCAGTCCCCGAGCAGGGTGGTACGAGCAGTACTTC. Residues: CASSPRAGWYEQYF.